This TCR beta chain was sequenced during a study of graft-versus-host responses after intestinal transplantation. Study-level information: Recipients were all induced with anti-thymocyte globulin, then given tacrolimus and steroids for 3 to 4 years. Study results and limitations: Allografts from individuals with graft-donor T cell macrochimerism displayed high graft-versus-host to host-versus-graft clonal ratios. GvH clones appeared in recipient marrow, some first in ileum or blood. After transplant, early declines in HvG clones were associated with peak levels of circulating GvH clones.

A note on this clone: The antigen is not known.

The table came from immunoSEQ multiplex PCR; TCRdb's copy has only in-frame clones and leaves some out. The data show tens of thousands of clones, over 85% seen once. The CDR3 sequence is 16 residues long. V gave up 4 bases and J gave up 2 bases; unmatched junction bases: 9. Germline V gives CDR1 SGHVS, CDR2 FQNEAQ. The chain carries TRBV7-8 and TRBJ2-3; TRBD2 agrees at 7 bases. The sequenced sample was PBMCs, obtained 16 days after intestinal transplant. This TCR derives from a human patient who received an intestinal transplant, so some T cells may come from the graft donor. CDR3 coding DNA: TGTGCCAGCAGCTCGGACGCCGGGAGGTCCACAGATACGCAGTATTTT. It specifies CASSSDAGRSTDTQYF.